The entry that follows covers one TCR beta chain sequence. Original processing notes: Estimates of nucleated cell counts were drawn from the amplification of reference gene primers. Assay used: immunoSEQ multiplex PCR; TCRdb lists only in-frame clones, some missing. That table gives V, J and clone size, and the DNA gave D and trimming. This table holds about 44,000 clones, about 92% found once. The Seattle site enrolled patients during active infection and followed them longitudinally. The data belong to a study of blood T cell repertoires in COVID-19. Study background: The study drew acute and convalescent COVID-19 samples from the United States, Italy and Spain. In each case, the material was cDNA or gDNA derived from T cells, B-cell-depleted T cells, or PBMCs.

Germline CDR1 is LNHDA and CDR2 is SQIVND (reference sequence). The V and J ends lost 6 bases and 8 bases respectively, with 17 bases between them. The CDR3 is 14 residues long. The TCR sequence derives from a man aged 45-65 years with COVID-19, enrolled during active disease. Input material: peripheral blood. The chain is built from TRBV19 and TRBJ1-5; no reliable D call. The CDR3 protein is CASSNLRGVEPQHF. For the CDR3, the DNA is TGTGCCAGTAGCAACCTCCGGGGAGTAGAGCCCCAGCATTTT.